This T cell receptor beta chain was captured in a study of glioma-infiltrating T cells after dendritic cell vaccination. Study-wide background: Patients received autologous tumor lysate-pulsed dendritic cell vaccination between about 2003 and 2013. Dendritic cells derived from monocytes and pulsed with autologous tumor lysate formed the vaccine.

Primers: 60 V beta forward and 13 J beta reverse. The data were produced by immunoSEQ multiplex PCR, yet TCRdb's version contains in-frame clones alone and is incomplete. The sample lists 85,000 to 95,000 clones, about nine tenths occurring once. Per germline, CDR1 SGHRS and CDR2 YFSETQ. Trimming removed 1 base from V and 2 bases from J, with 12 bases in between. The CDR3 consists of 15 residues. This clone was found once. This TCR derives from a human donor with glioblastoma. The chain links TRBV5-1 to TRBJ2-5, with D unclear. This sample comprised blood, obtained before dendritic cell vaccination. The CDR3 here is CASSLLSLAQETQYF. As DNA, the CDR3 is TGCGCCAGCAGCTTGTTATCGCTCGCGCAAGAGACCCAGTACTTC.